Below are 26 T cell receptor beta chains sequenced from a single sample in a study of technical replicates of blood from a few donors. Only in-frame clones appear in the TCRdb table, and some are missing; sequencing was by immunoSEQ multiplex PCR. This repertoire shows about 60,000 clones, 85% to 90% found once; its top ten account for around 5.2%. Sequencing input: PBMCs. Receptor source: a human donor in good health. Some clones in this sample may be carry-over from other donors' samples.

The gene calls are TRBV6-1 and TRBJ2-5; D unresolved. V was cut by 3 bases and J by 7 bases, with 15 bases left in between. Germline CDR1 is MNHNS and CDR2 is SASEGT. The CDR3 sequence is 14 residues long. This CDR3 reads CASSEVAEAWTQYF. DNA of the CDR3: TGTGCCAGCAGTGAGGTTGCGGAAGCTTGGACCCAGTACTTC.

This sequence joins TRBV2 and TRBJ1-3; TRBD1 matches at 9 bases. This CDR3 has 15 residues. V shed 5 bases and J 4 bases; nucleotides not matched to a gene: 6. CDR1 and CDR2 from the germline V gene are SNHLY and FYNNEI. Here the CDR3 DNA reads TGTGCCAGCAGTCCCGGGACAGGGCTAGGAAACACCATATATTTT. It specifies CASSPGTGLGNTIYF.

The J gene is TRBJ2-5, the V gene TRBV4-1; 14 nucleotides align to TRBD2. Per germline, CDR1 MGHRA and CDR2 YSYEKL. Trimming removed 1 base from V and 4 bases from J; junction bases left unmatched: 8. This CDR3 has 18 residues. CDR3 protein: CASSQAGTSGSRRETQYF. In DNA, the CDR3 is TGCGCCAGCAGCCAAGCCGGGACTAGCGGGAGTCGGCGAGAGACCCAGTACTTC.

The rearrangement links TRBV27 to TRBJ2-7; TRBD2 agrees at 9 bases. Germline CDR1 reads MNHEY; CDR2 reads SMNVEV (reference sequence). CDR3 length: 14 amino acids. After removal of 3 bases from V and 3 bases from J, the junction contained 3 bases not matched to a gene. For the CDR3, the DNA is TGTGCCAGCAGTTTCGCGGGAGGGGTCTACGAGCAGTACTTC. This translates into CASSFAGGVYEQYF.

The rearrangement uses TRBV5-6 and TRBJ2-2; TRBD2 aligns across 11 bases. The CDR3 is 15 amino acids. CDR1 SGHDT and CDR2 YYEEEE come from the germline V gene. The V segment lost 5 bases and the J segment 3 bases; nucleotides outside the gene matches: 3. DNA of the CDR3: TGTGCCAGCAGAAAGGGACTAGCGGACACCGGGGAGCTGTTTTTT. Translated: CASRKGLADTGELFF.

The chain combines TRBV2 with TRBJ1-2; D is possibly TRBD1 (6 bases). Trimming removed 5 bases at V and 4 bases at J, with 20 bases between. The CDR3 is 16 residues long. Germline V gene sequence: CDR1 SNHLY, CDR2 FYNNEI. The chain's CDR3 is CASSSKSGETLYGYTF. The CDR3 nucleotides are TGTGCCAGCAGTTCGAAATCAGGGGAGACACTCTATGGCTACACCTTC.

This clone turned up a few times. The rearrangement uses TRBV4-1 and TRBJ2-1; 7 bases are shared with TRBD2. V gave up 4 bases and J gave up 4 bases; unmatched junction bases: 16. CDR3 length: 18 amino acids. CDR1 MGHRA and CDR2 YSYEKL come from the germline V gene. The CDR3 DNA sequence: TGCGCCAGCAGCCGCTCTAGCGGTCTCCTCGGGCCTTACAATGAGCAGTTCTTC. Translated: CASSRSSGLLGPYNEQFF.

The rearrangement uses TRBV7-8 and TRBJ1-2; D may be TRBD1 (5 bases). The length of the CDR3 is 16 residues. CDR1 and CDR2 from the germline V gene are SGHVS and FQNEAQ. V gave up 5 bases and J gave up 6 bases, with 22 bases separating them. The CDR3 loop is CASSAGIWFQGHGYTF. In nucleotides, the CDR3 is TGTGCCAGCAGCGCAGGTATTTGGTTCCAGGGCCATGGCTACACCTTC.

The CDR3 bases are TGTGCCAGTAGTATCCTAGAGGCGGGGGTGAATGAGCAGTTCTTC. Its translation is CASSILEAGVNEQFF. The rearrangement uses TRBV19 and TRBJ2-1; 7 bases are a match to TRBD2. V shed 3 bases and J 7 bases; nucleotides not matched to a gene: 9. Germline lookup yields CDR1 LNHDA and CDR2 SQIVND (reference sequence). This CDR3 comprises 15 residues.

The table lists this clone with many counts. This chain connects TRBV27 to TRBJ1-6; D gene ambiguous. Germline assignment: CDR1 MNHEY and CDR2 SMNVEV (reference sequence). The V gene lost 5 bases and the J gene lost 4 bases, with 18 bases spanning the gap. This CDR3 spans 17 amino acids. CDR3 sequence: CASSTRLLTTYNSPLHF. In DNA form, the CDR3 reads TGTGCCAGCAGTACCCGACTGCTAACAACTTATAATTCACCCCTCCACTTT.

This chain joins TRBV10-3 and TRBJ1-2; 9 positions match TRBD1. J gave up 2 bases and V 0 bases, and 1 base lay outside the gene matches. This CDR3 comprises 15 residues. Germline assignment: CDR1 ENHRY and CDR2 SYGVKD. This chain's CDR3 is CAISESDRGNYGYTF. The CDR3 nucleotides are TGTGCCATCAGTGAGTCCGACAGGGGGAACTATGGCTACACCTTC.

The chain employs TRBV25-1 and TRBJ2-7; D not certain. The CDR3 has 11 amino acids. V lost 5 bases, J lost 4 bases, and 6 bases lay in between. The germline V gene encodes CDR1 MGHDK and CDR2 SYGVNS. Written as DNA, the CDR3 is TGTGCCAGCAGTATATATTACGAGCAGTACTTC. This sequence encodes CASSIYYEQYF.

The V gene is TRBV9, the J gene TRBJ2-5; D gene ambiguous. The CDR3 extends over 15 amino acids. Germline V gene sequence: CDR1 SGDLS, CDR2 YYNGEE. The V gene lost 0 bases and the J gene lost 2 bases, with 11 bases spanning the gap. This CDR3 is CASSVAISRQETQYF. CDR3 coding DNA: TGTGCCAGCAGCGTAGCAATTAGCCGTCAAGAGACCCAGTACTTC.

The V and J genes are TRBV7-9 and TRBJ2-4, with 9 bases that match TRBD1. The CDR3 has 15 residues. CDR1 SEHNR and CDR2 FQNEAQ come from the germline V gene (reference sequence). Trimming at V came to 7 bases and at J to 0 bases, leaving 4 bases not matched to a gene. CDR3 sequence (DNA): TGTGCCAGCAAGGGACAGGGACTAGCCAAAAACATTCAGTACTTC. It encodes CASKGQGLAKNIQYF.

V usage is TRBV4-3 and J usage is TRBJ1-1; D is undetermined. Germline V gives CDR1 LGHNA, CDR2 YSLEER. The CDR3 runs 11 residues. V gave up 1 base and J gave up 7 bases, with 4 bases separating them. CDR3 amino acids: CASSQGGEAFF. In nucleotides, the CDR3 is TGCGCCAGCAGCCAAGGAGGTGAAGCTTTCTTT.

The genes are TRBV7-7 and TRBJ2-5; 8 nucleotides align to TRBD1. This CDR3 has 15 residues. V shed 5 bases and J 9 bases; nucleotides not matched to a gene: 14. Per the germline V gene, CDR1 is SSHAT and CDR2 is FNYEAQ (reference sequence). The CDR3 DNA is TGTGCCAGCAGCCGTGGACAGGGAGGTTTTGGGGCCCAGTACTTC. This codes for CASSRGQGGFGAQYF.

The chain carries TRBV5-1 and TRBJ2-2; TRBD2 matches at 7 bases. The CDR3 contains 14 residues. V lost 4 bases to trimming and J lost 10 bases; unmatched junction nucleotides: 10. CDR1 is SGHRS and CDR2 is YFSETQ in the germline V gene. The CDR3 spells CASSLPGRAVELFF. Here the CDR3 DNA reads TGCGCCAGCAGCCTCCCTGGGAGGGCCGTGGAGCTGTTTTTT.

The V gene is TRBV5-1, the J gene TRBJ2-5; 11 bases line up with TRBD1. This CDR3 is built from 16 residues. Germline trimming cut 2 bases from V and 4 bases from J; bases unmatched to any gene: 7. CDR1 and CDR2 (germline): SGHRS, YFSETQ. The CDR3 reads CASSFDGTGGGETQYF. The CDR3 DNA is TGCGCCAGCAGCTTTGACGGGACAGGGGGTGGAGAGACCCAGTACTTC.

This clone was counted only a few times. V and J are TRBV7-2 and TRBJ1-5; 7 bases are shared with TRBD1. V shed 2 bases and J 7 bases; nucleotides not matched to a gene: 2. This CDR3 spans 13 amino acids. Germline values: CDR1 SGHTA, CDR2 FQGNSA. Here the CDR3 reads CASSLRGQQPQHF. The CDR3 region has the DNA TGTGCCAGCAGCTTAAGGGGGCAGCAGCCCCAGCATTTT.

The chain recombines TRBV19 with TRBJ1-1, with 8 bases aligning to TRBD1. In germline, CDR1 is LNHDA, CDR2 SQIVND (reference sequence). The CDR3 sequence is 15 residues long. J lost 8 bases, V lost 5 bases, and 13 bases had no gene match. The CDR3 bases are TGTGCCAGTAGTTCGACAGGGGTGGGGAGCGCCGAAGCTTTCTTT. Amino acids: CASSSTGVGSAEAFF. The full variable domain, with the rest looked up from reference TRBV19 and TRBJ1-1, is DGGITQSPKYLFRKEGQNVTLSCEQNLNHDAMYWYRQDPGQGLRLIYYSQIVNDFQKGDIAEGYSVSREKKESFPLTVTSAQKNPTAFYLCASSSTGVGSAEAFFGQGTRLTVV.

The chain employs TRBV5-4 and TRBJ1-2, with 8 bases fitting TRBD1. Germline CDR1 reads SGHNT; CDR2 reads YYREEE (reference sequence). V lost 1 base to trimming and J lost 4 bases; unmatched junction nucleotides: 6. The CDR3 extends over 15 amino acids. The CDR3 protein is CASSLPGGYGYGYTF. CDR3 DNA: TGTGCCAGCAGCTTGCCAGGGGGCTATGGCTATGGCTACACCTTC. Full variable domain (missing parts from reference TRBV5-4 and TRBJ1-2): ETGVTQSPTHLIKTRGQQVTLRCSSQSGHNTVSWYQQALGQGPQFIFQYYREEENGRGNFPPRFSGLQFPNYSSELNVNALELDDSALYLCASSLPGGYGYGYTFGSGTRLTVV.

The chain uses TRBV7-9 and TRBJ1-1, with 8 bases aligning to TRBD1. Germline V gives CDR1 SEHNR, CDR2 FQNEAQ (reference sequence). The CDR3 runs to 15 residues. The V gene end was trimmed by 0 bases and the J gene end by 1 base; junction bases not matched to a gene: 1. The CDR3 protein is CASSLAGTGNTEAFF. Written as DNA, the CDR3 is TGTGCCAGCAGCTTAGCTGGGACAGGGAACACTGAAGCTTTCTTT.

V usage is TRBV4-1 and J usage is TRBJ2-1, with TRBD1 matching over 8 bases. CDR3 length equals 14 residues. From germline, CDR1 is MGHRA and CDR2 YSYEKL. The junction had 4 bases not matched to a gene; V was cut back by 3 bases and J by 6 bases. CDR3 nucleotides: TGCGCCAGCAGCCAGCCCAGGGGGCGCAATGAGCAGTTCTTC. Its translation: CASSQPRGRNEQFF.

The J gene is TRBJ2-5, the V gene TRBV29-1; TRBD1 aligns across 9 bases. The CDR3 covers 13 residues. Germline values: CDR1 SQVTM, CDR2 ANQGSEA. With 2 bases clipped from V and 6 bases from J, the junction kept 4 bases outside the gene matches. DNA of the CDR3: TGCAGCGTTGAATCAGGGACAGGGCAGACCCAGTACTTC. Its translation is CSVESGTGQTQYF.

The V gene is TRBV10-3, the J gene TRBJ1-2; 7 bases are a match to TRBD1. The germline V gene has CDR1 ENHRY and CDR2 SYGVKD. This CDR3 comprises 12 residues. With 3 bases clipped from V and 5 bases from J, the junction kept 0 bases outside the gene matches. The CDR3 nucleotides are TGTGCCATCAGTGAACAGGGGTATGGCTACACCTTC. This encodes CAISEQGYGYTF.

The genes are TRBV9 and TRBJ2-1; TRBD2 matches at 14 bases. This CDR3 is built from 16 residues. Unmatched junction bases numbered 4, after V lost 1 base and J lost 7 bases. CDR1 is SGDLS and CDR2 is YYNGEE in the germline V gene. The CDR3 region has the DNA TGTGCCAGCAGCGTAACGGGACTAGCGGGAGCAAATGAGCAGTTCTTC. It is translated as CASSVTGLAGANEQFF.